The entry below describes one T cell receptor beta chain. The data stem from a study of T-cell memory formation after mild COVID-19. TCRdb fed the 5' RACE reads into MiXCR, producing one record per CDR3 protein. The sample shows more than 300,000 distinct CDR3 sequences, roughly an eighth of them seen only once. The specimen sequenced was PBMCs or a T cell subset sorted from them (not recorded which). This sequence was found in a man aged 18 to 29 who had mild COVID-19 (a few samples of this study predate the infection). Cell type and time point are not known.

The CDR3 here is CAIRAVATSTDTQYF. The CDR3 coding sequence is TGTGCCATCAGAGCGGTAGCGACGAGCACAGATACGCAGTATTTT. This chain connects TRBV10-3 to TRBJ2-3; tentatively, D is TRBD2 (5 bases). CDR1 is ENHRY and CDR2 is SYGVKD in the germline V gene. V lost 6 bases, J lost 0 bases, and 13 bases lay in between. This CDR3 spans 15 amino acids.